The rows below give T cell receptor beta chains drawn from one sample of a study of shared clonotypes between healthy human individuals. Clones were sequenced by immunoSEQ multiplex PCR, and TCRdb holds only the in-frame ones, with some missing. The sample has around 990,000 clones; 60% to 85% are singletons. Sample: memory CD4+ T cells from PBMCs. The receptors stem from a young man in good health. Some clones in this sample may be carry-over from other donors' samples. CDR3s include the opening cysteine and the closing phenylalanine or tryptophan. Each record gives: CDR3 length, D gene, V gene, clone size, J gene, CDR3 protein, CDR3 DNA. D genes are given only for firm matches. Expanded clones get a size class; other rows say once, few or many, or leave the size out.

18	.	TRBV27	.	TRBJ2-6	CASSFWGISRSGANVLTF	TGTGCCAGCAGTTTCTGGGGCATTAGTAGATCTGGGGCCAACGTCCTGACTTTC
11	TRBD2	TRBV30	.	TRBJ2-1	CAWGASGEQFF	TGTGCCTGGGGGGCTAGCGGTGAGCAGTTCTTC
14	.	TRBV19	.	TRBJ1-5	CASSISIGNQPQHF	TGTGCCAGTAGTATTTCGATTGGCAATCAGCCCCAGCATTTT
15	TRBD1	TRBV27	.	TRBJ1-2	CASSFGQGKDYGYTF	TGTGCCAGCAGCTTCGGACAGGGTAAAGACTATGGCTACACCTTC
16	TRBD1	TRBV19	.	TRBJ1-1	CASNLSGQGRGSEAFF	TGTGCCAGTAATCTTTCGGGACAGGGAAGGGGAAGTGAAGCTTTCTTT
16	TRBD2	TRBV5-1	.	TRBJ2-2	CASSLAALAGTGELFF	TGCGCCAGCAGCTTGGCCGCGCTAGCGGGCACCGGGGAGCTGTTTTTT
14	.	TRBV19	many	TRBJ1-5	CASSIRQKGQPQHF	TGTGCCAGTAGTATACGACAGAAAGGGCAGCCCCAGCATTTT
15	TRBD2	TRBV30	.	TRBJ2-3	CAWNSGAGGTDTQYF	TGTGCCTGGAACAGTGGAGCGGGGGGCACAGATACGCAGTATTTT
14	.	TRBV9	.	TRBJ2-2	CASSVDTRAGELFF	TGTGCCAGCAGCGTAGATACCAGGGCCGGGGAGCTGTTTTTT
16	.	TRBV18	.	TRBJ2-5	CASSPPEGALQETQYF	TGTGCCAGCTCACCACCGGAGGGGGCACTACAAGAGACCCAGTACTTC
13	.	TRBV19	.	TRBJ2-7	CASSPPGANEQYF	TGTGCCAGTAGTCCTCCAGGGGCGAACGAGCAGTACTTC
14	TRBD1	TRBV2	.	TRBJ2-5	CASSAGQYQETQYF	TGTGCCAGCAGTGCGGGACAGTACCAAGAGACCCAGTACTTC
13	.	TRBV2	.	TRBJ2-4	CASSGRTVNIQYF	TGTGCCAGCAGTGGGAGGACAGTAAACATTCAGTACTTC
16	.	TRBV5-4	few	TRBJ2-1	CASSFTLDASGGEQFF	TGTGCCAGCAGCTTTACCCTGGACGCCTCCGGGGGTGAGCAGTTCTTC
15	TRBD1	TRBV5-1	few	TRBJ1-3	CASSDSWTGGNTIYF	TGCGCCAGCAGCGACTCCTGGACAGGGGGAAACACCATATATTTT
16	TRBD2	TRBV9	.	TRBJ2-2	CASSVRPSGKAGELFF	TGTGCCAGCAGCGTAAGGCCTAGCGGGAAAGCCGGGGAGCTGTTTTTT
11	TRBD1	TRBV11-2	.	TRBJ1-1	CASGGYTEAFF	TGTGCTTCAGGGGGATACACTGAAGCTTTCTTT
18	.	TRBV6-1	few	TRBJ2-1	CASSEGSWPGSSYNEQFF	TGTGCCAGCAGTGAAGGGTCTTGGCCGGGCAGCTCCTACAATGAGCAGTTCTTC
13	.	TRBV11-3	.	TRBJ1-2	CASSLHSGGASTF	TGTGCCAGCAGCCTCCACTCAGGCGGAGCTAGTACCTTC
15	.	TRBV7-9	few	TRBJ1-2	CASSPPGERVYGYTF	TGTGCCAGCAGCCCCCCAGGGGAGCGAGTATATGGCTACACCTTC
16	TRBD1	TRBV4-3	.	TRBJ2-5	CASSQSFTGGQETQYF	TGCGCCAGCAGCCAAAGTTTCACAGGGGGCCAAGAGACCCAGTACTTC
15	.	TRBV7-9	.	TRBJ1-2	CASRNTDSPHYGYTF	TGTGCCAGCAGAAACACTGACAGCCCCCATTATGGCTACACCTTC
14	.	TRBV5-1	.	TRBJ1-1	CASSQGPGGPEAFF	TGCGCCAGCAGCCAAGGTCCGGGGGGCCCTGAAGCTTTCTTT
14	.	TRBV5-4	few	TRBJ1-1	CASSLDSGRTEAFF	TGTGCCAGCAGCTTGGATTCAGGTCGGACTGAAGCTTTCTTT
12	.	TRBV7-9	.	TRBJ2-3	CASSPTQDTQYF	TGTGCCAGCAGTCCCACGCAAGATACGCAGTATTTT
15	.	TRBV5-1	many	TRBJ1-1	CASRPGWQAATEAFF	TGCGCCAGCAGACCTGGATGGCAGGCGGCCACTGAAGCTTTCTTT
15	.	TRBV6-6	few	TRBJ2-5	CASSPSRTPQETQYF	TGTGCCAGCAGTCCTTCCCGGACACCCCAAGAGACCCAGTACTTC
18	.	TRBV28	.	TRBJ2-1	CASSLQQGGLGSYNEQFF	TGTGCCAGCAGTTTACAGCAAGGGGGGCTGGGGTCCTACAATGAGCAGTTCTTC
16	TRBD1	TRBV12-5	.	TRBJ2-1	CASGPGTGGSYNEQFF	TGTGCTAGTGGTCCAGGGACAGGGGGGTCCTACAATGAGCAGTTCTTC
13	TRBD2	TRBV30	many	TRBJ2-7	CAWNGAGGVEQYF	TGTGCCTGGAACGGAGCGGGAGGAGTCGAGCAGTACTTC
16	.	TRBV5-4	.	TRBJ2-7	CASSLAGASSFHEQYF	TGTGCCAGCAGCTTGGCCGGGGCATCTTCCTTCCACGAGCAGTACTTC
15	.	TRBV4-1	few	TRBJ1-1	CASSHPFDRNTEAFF	TGCGCCAGCAGCCACCCTTTCGACAGGAACACTGAAGCTTTCTTT
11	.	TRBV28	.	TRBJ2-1	CASSLPPGVFF	TGTGCCAGCAGTTTACCCCCGGGTGTATTCTTC
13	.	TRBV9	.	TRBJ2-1	CASSVAPWDEQFF	TGTGCCAGCAGCGTAGCCCCGTGGGATGAGCAGTTCTTC
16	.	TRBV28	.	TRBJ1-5	CASSSRAKGINQPQHF	TGTGCCAGCAGCTCTAGGGCCAAAGGTATCAATCAGCCCCAGCATTTT
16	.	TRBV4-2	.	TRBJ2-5	CASSPDTRQNQETQYF	TGTGCCAGCAGCCCCGACACGCGACAGAACCAAGAGACCCAGTACTTC
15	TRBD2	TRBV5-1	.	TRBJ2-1	CASSGLAGVRNEQFF	TGCGCCAGCAGCGGCCTAGCGGGAGTTAGGAATGAGCAGTTCTTC
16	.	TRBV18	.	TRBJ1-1	CASSPGRGQGLVEAFF	TGTGCCAGCTCACCTGGGCGGGGGCAGGGATTAGTCGAAGCTTTCTTT
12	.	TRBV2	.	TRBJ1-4	CASSEYNEKLFF	TGTGCCAGCAGTGAGTACAATGAAAAACTGTTTTTT
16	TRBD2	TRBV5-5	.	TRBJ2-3	CASSPGLAGSTDTQYF	TGTGCCAGCAGCCCCGGACTAGCGGGAAGCACAGATACGCAGTATTTT
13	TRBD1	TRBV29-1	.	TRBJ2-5	CSVNRGQGETQYF	TGCAGCGTTAACAGGGGGCAGGGAGAGACCCAGTACTTC
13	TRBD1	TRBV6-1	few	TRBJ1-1	CASGSGGRTEAFF	TGTGCCAGCGGTTCAGGGGGACGAACTGAAGCTTTCTTT
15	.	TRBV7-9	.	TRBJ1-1	CASNLATPAVTEAFF	TGTGCCAGCAACCTAGCGACCCCCGCAGTCACTGAAGCTTTCTTT
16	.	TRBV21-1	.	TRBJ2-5	CASSVPGTGDQETQYF	TGTGCCAGCAGCGTCCCCGGGACAGGGGACCAAGAGACCCAGTACTTC
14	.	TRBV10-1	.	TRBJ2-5	CASSPVAGQETQYF	TGCGCCAGCAGCCCCGTCGCAGGGCAAGAGACCCAGTACTTC
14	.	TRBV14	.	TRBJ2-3	CASSRISSADTQYF	TGTGCCAGCAGCCGGATATCTAGCGCAGATACGCAGTATTTT
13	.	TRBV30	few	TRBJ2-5	CAWSDGGLETQYF	TGTGCCTGGAGTGACGGGGGCCTGGAGACCCAGTACTTC
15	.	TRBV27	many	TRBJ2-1	CASSDPPSSYNEQFF	TGTGCCAGCAGCGATCCTCCGAGCTCCTACAATGAGCAGTTCTTC
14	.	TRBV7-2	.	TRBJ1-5	CASSFSNSDQPQHF	TGTGCCAGCAGCTTCTCCAACAGCGATCAGCCCCAGCATTTT
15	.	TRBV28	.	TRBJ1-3	CASSLEGLYGNTIYF	TGTGCCAGCAGTTTGGAGGGGTTGTATGGAAACACCATATATTTT
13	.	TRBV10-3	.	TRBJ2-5	CAIGQGIQETQYF	TGTGCGATAGGGCAGGGCATCCAAGAGACCCAGTACTTC
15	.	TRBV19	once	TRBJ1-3	CASSTGGTAGNTIYF	TGTGCCAGCTCGACCGGTGGCACGGCTGGAAACACCATATATTTT
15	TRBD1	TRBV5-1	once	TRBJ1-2	CASSPGTGTNYGYTF	TGCGCCAGCAGCCCCGGGACAGGAACTAACTATGGCTACACCTTC